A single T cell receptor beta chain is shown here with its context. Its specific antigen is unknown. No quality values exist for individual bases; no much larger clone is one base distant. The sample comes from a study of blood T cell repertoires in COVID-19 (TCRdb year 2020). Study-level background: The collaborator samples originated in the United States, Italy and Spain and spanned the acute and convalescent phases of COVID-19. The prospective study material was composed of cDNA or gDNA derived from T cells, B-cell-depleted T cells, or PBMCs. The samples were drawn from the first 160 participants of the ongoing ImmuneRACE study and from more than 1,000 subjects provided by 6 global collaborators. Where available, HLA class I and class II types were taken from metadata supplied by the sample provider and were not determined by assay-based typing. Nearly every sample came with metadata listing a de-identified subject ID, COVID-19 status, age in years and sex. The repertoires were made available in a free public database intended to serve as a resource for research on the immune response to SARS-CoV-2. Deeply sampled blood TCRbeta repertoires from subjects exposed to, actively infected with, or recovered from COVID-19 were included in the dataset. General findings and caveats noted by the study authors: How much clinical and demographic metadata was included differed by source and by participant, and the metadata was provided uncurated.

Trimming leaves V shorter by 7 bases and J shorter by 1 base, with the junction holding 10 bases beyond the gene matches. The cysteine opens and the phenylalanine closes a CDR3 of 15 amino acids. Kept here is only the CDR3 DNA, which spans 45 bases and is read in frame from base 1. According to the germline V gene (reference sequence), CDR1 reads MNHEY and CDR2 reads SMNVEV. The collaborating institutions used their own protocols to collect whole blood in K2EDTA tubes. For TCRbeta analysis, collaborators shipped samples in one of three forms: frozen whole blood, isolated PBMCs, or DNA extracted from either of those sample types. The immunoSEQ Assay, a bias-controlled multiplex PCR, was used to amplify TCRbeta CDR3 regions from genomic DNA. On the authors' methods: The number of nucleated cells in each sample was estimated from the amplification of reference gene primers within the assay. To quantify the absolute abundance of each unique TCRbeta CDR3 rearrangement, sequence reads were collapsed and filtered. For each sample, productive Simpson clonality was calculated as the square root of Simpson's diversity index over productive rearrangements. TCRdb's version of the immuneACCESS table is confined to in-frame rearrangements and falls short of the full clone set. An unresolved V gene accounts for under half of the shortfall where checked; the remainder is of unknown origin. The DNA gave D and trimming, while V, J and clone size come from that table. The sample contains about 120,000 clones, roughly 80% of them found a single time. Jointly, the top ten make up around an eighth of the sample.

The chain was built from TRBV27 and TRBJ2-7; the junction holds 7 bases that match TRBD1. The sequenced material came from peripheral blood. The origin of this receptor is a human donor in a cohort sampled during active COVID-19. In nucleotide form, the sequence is TGTGCCAGCAAAAGAGGACAGGCCCCTTCCTACGAGCAGTACTTC. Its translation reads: CASKRGQAPSYEQYF.